This record looks at one TCR beta chain sequence and its context. Its recognized antigen is unknown. This sample stems from a study of cytomegalovirus exposure and HLA in healthy donors (dated 2017 in TCRdb). At the level of the whole study: According to an earlier analysis of a few hundred of the donors, 150 million to 200 million T cells yielded some 110 million unique TCR beta sequences and about 280 Gb of sequence data. High-throughput TCR immunosequencing, statistical association of individual TCRs with disease status, and machine learning were combined to predict cytomegalovirus infection status. Four or five DR-DQ haplotypes were treated as single units for association and clustering because of strong linkage in the cohort. Roughly 300 gigabases of sequencing data and approximately 84 million unique TCR sequences were included in an early release covering several hundred HLA-typed donors. Among some 410 genotyped donors of the cohort, an average of around 250,000 unique TCR beta nucleotide sequences was sequenced per donor, of which roughly 18% were non-productive. Using immunosequencing, the study profiled T cell repertoires from 550 to 750 subjects and related those repertoires to cytomegalovirus serostatus. The aim of the study was to test whether cataloging public T cell receptors could identify signatures of past pathogen exposure. The number of donors typed differed by locus, with roughly 620-630 for A, B, C, DRB1 and DQB1, around 500 for DQA1, 600 to 610 for DPA1, and under 490 for DPB1. Donor age, sex, ethnicity and CMV serostatus were compiled together with the repertoire data. The later analysis used no new phenotypic data to find candidate immune exposures, relying instead on TCR beta sequences and their occurrence across donors. In a later analysis, previously published TCR beta repertoires from 666 donors were re-analyzed and high-resolution HLA genotyping was added so that TCR occurrence patterns could be studied. Every repertoire in the discovery cohort had been generated on one and the same sequencing platform. A later genetic analysis used genome-wide SNP genotypes for about three fifths of the 666 donors, treating that subset as a discovery cohort. A separate validation cohort of 100 to 150 different subjects was used in addition to the roughly 670-subject first cohort. Among the roughly 400 genotyped donors, under 90% belonged to the genetic ancestry cluster associated with self-reported Caucasian donors. To decide whether each TCR beta V gene segment behaved as functional or pseudogenic, an earlier analysis of approximately 620 of the donors relied on high-throughput TCR beta sequencing. Both class I and class II loci were covered by HLA typing, at four-digit resolution. Summary of the overall study and its limitations: The cohort was sequenced for TCR beta chains only, and without alpha or paired-chain data the features that could be detected were limited. Some IMGT-functional V segments, including TRBV6-2 and TRBV6-3, could not be distinguished by the 87-base-pair reads and were therefore excluded. Because counts were too low, approximately 15 rarely observed V segments, including chromosome 9 orphons, were excluded from the earlier analysis of 587 of the donors. A later genetic analysis reported fewer N-insertions in productive TCRs among donors in an Asian-associated ancestry cluster than the roughly 690-donor mean. The study gave a list of 150 to 200 TCR beta chains associated with cytomegalovirus. V-gene and J-gene trimming of TCR beta chains was associated with a missense DCLRE1C variant in a later genetic analysis, and the association was replicated in an independent cohort. A further reported finding was that TCR beta sequences accurately predicted the HLA-A and HLA-B alleles for most subjects in the first cohort. Most TCR sequences were seen in very few donors, while some public TCRs were found in many individuals. Most CMV-associated TCR beta chains appeared to be HLA-restricted in a later analysis, and the HLA associations seemed to be driven largely by CMV exposure. The sequencing pipeline was judged likely to have produced a cluster of highly shared sequence variants as a technical artifact. In an earlier analysis of roughly 500 of the donors, most TCR beta V segments appeared in productive rearrangements about 87% or about 30% of the time, broadly matching IMGT annotations. In vitro tests confirmed that a few of the cytomegalovirus-associated TCR beta chains recognize cytomegalovirus antigens. Assigning TCR associations to individual alleles was difficult when HLA alleles, especially DR and DQ, strongly co-occurred. Cytomegalovirus status was reported to be diagnosed by the classifier with high specificity and sensitivity in both the original and validation cohorts. The only immune exposure information available for the cohort was CMV serostatus. The presence/absence analyses assumed that sequencing depth was roughly uniform across donors, and that assumption may not be true. Correlated functional status among segregating V segments might be attributable to linkage disequilibrium, but an unknown experimental factor could not be ruled out. A later analysis found that TCR association rates varied across HLA loci, with DRB1 alleles showing the most associated TCRs and HLA-C alleles the fewest. A later analysis associated about 16,000 TCR beta sequences with specific HLA alleles at a false discovery rate of 0.05. It was suggested by the authors that the approach could potentially be generalized to other disease states and immunological phenotypes. According to a later analysis, parvovirus B19, influenza, CMV and Epstein-Barr virus appeared linked to several top co-occurrence clusters. Because some donors lacked HLA typing at each locus, the association tests relied only on the typed subset. In a later analysis, HLA-associated TCR beta chains were found to be more clonally expanded and to have lower generation probabilities than equally common non-associated chains.

The germline V gene specifies MNHNS as CDR1 and SASEGT as CDR2. The CDR3 covers 13 residues, taking in both the cysteine and the phenylalanine. CDR3 DNA only is kept here, 39 bases in frame from base 1. V drops 6 bases and J drops 5 bases, leaving 13 bases in between. In total, more than 500 healthy bone marrow donors made up the cohort. All cohort members were sampled while nominally healthy, although unrecorded immune exposures were likely present. The donor was CMV seronegative and was included in the group of a few hundred seronegative cohort members. A peripheral blood sample was collected from each donor, and TCR beta sequencing was performed on peripheral blood mononuclear cells. The Qiagen DNeasy Blood Extraction Kit was used to extract genomic DNA from the blood cell samples. The library was prepared using the immunoSEQ multiplex PCR assay. For the multiplex PCR, a mixture combining 60 forward primers for TCR Vbeta segments and 13 reverse primers for TCR Jbeta segments was used. The CDR3 region of rearranged TCR beta genes was amplified from genomic DNA with a multiplex PCR assay. The amplified TCR beta libraries were sequenced on the Illumina HiSeq System as 87-base-pair reads. As for how the authors treated the data: A later analysis tallied roughly 78 million unique TCR beta chains across the 666 repertoires, and about 10 million of those chains were shared by two or more donors. To remove PCR and sequencing errors, raw reads were error-corrected and collapsed into unique sequences using a nearest-neighbor algorithm that merged closely related sequences. Alignment of CDR3 sequences to IMGT reference sequences was used to assign V, D and J gene segments. For a sequence to be retained, a match of at least six nucleotides was required to both a V gene segment and a J gene segment. Rearrangements were classified as productive when the CDR3 lacked stop codons and remained in frame with V and J, and all other rearrangements were classified as non-productive. Following IMGT convention, CDR3 was defined as the stretch from the second conserved V-encoded cysteine to the conserved J-encoded phenylalanine. Sequences without an unambiguous match to a single V gene segment were excluded from the earlier analysis of about 630 of the donors. In an earlier analysis of approximately 590 of the donors, V segments were called functional above 56.7% productive rearrangements and were called segregating when the between-donor standard deviation exceeded 5%. A statistical classification framework was developed to diagnose cytomegalovirus status using the catalog of TCR beta chain sequences. In a later analysis, V and J genes were assigned by comparing TCR nucleotide sequences against IMGT/GENE-DB human TR gene sequences. Using the TCRdist pipeline, a later analysis assigned CDR3 sequences along with most-parsimonious VDJ recombination scenarios. A later analysis defined each TCR beta chain by its CDR3 amino acid sequence plus V-gene family, and excluded reads lacking a unique V-gene family. In a later analysis, some 600 highly shared, low-generation-probability nucleotide sequences were removed to address suspected cross-contamination and a sequencing artifact. A later analysis calculated a clonal expansion index for each public chain from normalized within-repertoire ranks of inferred template counts. In a later analysis, generation probabilities were computed using a VDJ recombination model fitted to out-of-frame rearrangements, and the results were checked against IGoR. In a later analysis, TCR-TCR, TCR-HLA and TCR-CMV co-occurrence was scored with hypergeometric tests, and a repertoire-size bias correction was applied to TCR pairs. A later analysis estimated false discovery rates by permuting HLA or CMV assignments 20 times. In a later analysis, co-occurring TCRs were grouped with DBSCAN, and TCRdist sequence similarity was added when clustering was performed within HLA-allele-positive subsets. For co-occurrence clustering, repertoires with fewer than 30,000 or more than 120,000 public chains were excluded, along with five repertoires with anomalous nucleotide sharing. Here the immuneACCESS table is served through TCRdb, limited to in-frame sequences with V and J called. Missing clones are a known gap in these copies; in checked studies unresolved V genes cover under half, and the rest lacks a known reason. V, J and clone size were drawn from that table, and D and trimming were deduced from the DNA. This sample's table lists 50,000 to 80,000 clones. The ten largest clones take up 3.6% of the sample.

The chain is made from TRBV6-1 and TRBJ2-5; the D segment could be TRBD1, given 6 matching bases. Sequencing used PBMCs. The sequence was obtained from a young woman in good health and CMV-seronegative. The CDR3 sequence is CASRAGASETQYF. The nucleotides are TGTGCCAGCAGGGCAGGGGCGTCGGAGACCCAGTACTTC.